The T cell receptor beta chain under discussion was sequenced for a study of PD-L1 blockade in urothelial cancer. Measured with immunoSEQ multiplex PCR; TCRdb has only the in-frame clones, and not every one. Of some 110,000 clones listed, under 95% are singletons. The time point: peripheral blood 6 weeks after treatment start. The receptor's source is a man between 60 and 70 years old with urothelial cancer. The source was PBMCs, collected around atezolizumab (anti-PD-L1) treatment.

CDR3 residues: CASSQDERTGGYTF. Here the CDR3 DNA reads TGTGCCAGCAGCCAAGATGAACGGACTGGTGGCTACACCTTC. V is TRBV4-2 and J is TRBJ1-2; D call uncertain. The ends were cut back, 0 bases at V and 7 bases at J, with 12 bases in the middle. Germline loops: CDR1 LGHNA, CDR2 YNFKEQ. This CDR3 contains 14 residues.